These T cell receptor beta chains were read from a single sample in a study. From the 5' RACE reads, TCRdb called clonotypes with MiXCR, one entry per CDR3 protein. The sample shows 30,000 to 40,000 distinct CDR3 sequences, roughly 24% of them seen only once. The sequencing sample was made of naive CD4+ T cells sorted from a lymph node. These TCRs come from a female donor with breast cancer. Each CDR3 is given with its conserved first and last residue. The order of the fields is J gene, D gene, clone size, CDR3 length, V gene, CDR3 DNA, CDR3 protein. A D gene is named only where the DNA matches it firmly. Clone size appears in some rows only: once, few, many, or a class for an expanded clone.

>TRBJ2-5|TRBD2|NA|16|TRBV27
TGTGCCAGCAGTTTAATTCTAGCGGGCCCGCGGGAGACCCAGTACTTC
CASSLILAGPRETQYF
>TRBJ2-2|NA|few|14|TRBV9
TGTGCCAGCAGCGCAGGGGAGTTCACCGGGGAGCTGTTTTTT
CASSAGEFTGELFF
>TRBJ2-1|TRBD2|many|16|TRBV20-1
TGCAGTGCTAGAGACGGGGGGGGAGGGTCCTACAATGAGCAGTTCTTC
CSARDGGGGSYNEQFF
>TRBJ1-1|TRBD1|few|15|TRBV12-3/TRBV12-4
TGTGCCAGCAGTTTAGCAGGGGGCATGAACACTGAAGCTTTCTTT
CASSLAGGMNTEAFF
>TRBJ2-7|NA|NA|14|TRBV7-9
TGTGCCAGCAGCTTAGGGACTAACAACTACGAGCAGTACTTC
CASSLGTNNYEQYF
>TRBJ1-5|NA|few|16|TRBV4-2
TGTGCCAGCAGCCAAGGGGGGTTAAATAGCAATCAGCCCCAGCATTTT
CASSQGGLNSNQPQHF
>TRBJ1-2|NA|few|15|TRBV5-5
TGTGCCAGCAGCTTGGTGCCAGGACAGACCTATGGCTACACCTTC
CASSLVPGQTYGYTF
>TRBJ1-2|TRBD1|medium-sized|15|TRBV6-5
TGTGCCAGCAGTACCCCACAGGGGGCCTTCTATGGCTACACCTTC
CASSTPQGAFYGYTF
>TRBJ1-6|NA|few|13|TRBV9
TGTGCCAGCAGCGTAGGGGCCGGATCACCCCTCCACTTT
CASSVGAGSPLHF
>TRBJ2-7|TRBD1|few|14|TRBV12-3/TRBV12-4
TGTGCCAGCAGTTTTCGGACAGGGGGCGCCGAGCAGTACTTC
CASSFRTGGAEQYF
>TRBJ2-7|NA|few|15|TRBV27
TGTGCCAGCAGTTTAGCAGGGAGTGGCTCCTACGAGCAGTACTTC
CASSLAGSGSYEQYF
>TRBJ2-4|TRBD1|NA|16|TRBV20-1
TGCAGTGCACATGGGGTTTCGGGACAGGTCGAAAACATTCAGTACTTC
CSAHGVSGQVENIQYF
>TRBJ1-1|NA|NA|14|TRBV5-1
TGCGCCAGCAGCTTGGATTCAGCGAACACTGAAGCTTTCTTT
CASSLDSANTEAFF
>TRBJ2-7|NA|NA|13|TRBV6-5
TGTGCCTGCAGTTACGACTATTATGGCGAGCAGTACTTC
CACSYDYYGEQYF
>TRBJ1-3|TRBD1|NA|14|TRBV7-2
TGTGCCAGCAGCCCCGGACAGGGAGGAAACACCATATATTTT
CASSPGQGGNTIYF
>TRBJ1-3|NA|few|15|TRBV5-1
TGCGCCAGCAGCTTGAGATCAGGTTCGGGAAACACCATATATTTT
CASSLRSGSGNTIYF
>TRBJ1-3|NA|many|13|TRBV9
TGTGCCAGCAGCGCGACTATCCGGGACACCATATATTTT
CASSATIRDTIYF
>TRBJ1-5|NA|NA|14|TRBV27
TGTGCCAGCAGTCCTGGACCCGTCAATCAGCCCCAGCATTTT
CASSPGPVNQPQHF
>TRBJ2-1|TRBD2|medium-sized|15|TRBV5-1
TGCGCCAGCAGCTGGCGGGGACTAGATAAGGACGAGCAGTTCTTC
CASSWRGLDKDEQFF
>TRBJ1-3|TRBD1|NA|14|TRBV2
TGTGCCAGCAGCCTGGACAGGGGGGGTGACACCATATATTTT
CASSLDRGGDTIYF
>TRBJ1-4|TRBD1|NA|14|TRBV6-6
TGTGCCAGCAGTTTTGCAGGGGGCCTCCAAAAACTGTTTTTT
CASSFAGGLQKLFF
>TRBJ2-5|TRBD2|NA|17|TRBV20-1
TGCAGTGCGACCGGACTAGCGGGGGGGCCGGGGATAGAGACCCAGTACTTC
CSATGLAGGPGIETQYF
>TRBJ2-4|TRBD2|NA|16|TRBV12-3/TRBV12-4
TGTGCCAGCAGTTTAACCGGGGGGGCGGGCAAAACCATTCAGTACTTC
CASSLTGGAGKTIQYF
>TRBJ1-5|TRBD1|NA|15|TRBV7-3
TGTGCCAGCAGCCTCACAGGGGGGGGCAATCAGCCCCAGCATTTT
CASSLTGGGNQPQHF
>TRBJ1-1|NA|NA|13|TRBV7-9
TGTGCCAGCAGCTTATCGGGGAACACTGAAGCTTTCTTT
CASSLSGNTEAFF
>TRBJ2-1|NA|NA|16|TRBV4-1
TGCGCCAGCAGCCAAGTTAACCTTGTCCCCTACAATGAGCAGTTCTTC
CASSQVNLVPYNEQFF
>TRBJ2-7|NA|NA|14|TRBV9
TGTGCCAGCAGCGTCCTCCAGGACGGGGGCGAGCAGTACTTC
CASSVLQDGGEQYF
>TRBJ2-3|NA|NA|13|TRBV30
TGTGCCTGGGGGGGCAGCGGGACAGATACGCAGTATTTT
CAWGGSGTDTQYF
>TRBJ1-2|NA|many|13|TRBV4-1
TGCGCCAGCAGCCAAGATCGAGCGTATGGCTACACCTTC
CASSQDRAYGYTF
>TRBJ2-5|NA|NA|14|TRBV6-5
TGTGCCAGCAGTTACTCGGCGAGAGGGGAGACCCAGTACTTC
CASSYSARGETQYF
>TRBJ2-1|NA|medium-sized|11|TRBV6-5
TGTGCCAGCTCCAGGTACAATGAGCAGTTCTTC
CASSRYNEQFF
>TRBJ2-3|TRBD2|NA|15|TRBV20-1
TGCAGTGCCATACCGCGGGAGGCCCGCACAGATACGCAGTATTTT
CSAIPREARTDTQYF
>TRBJ2-3|TRBD1|medium-sized|15|TRBV6-5
TGTGCCAGCAGACAACGGGACAGTTTTAGGGATACGCAGTATTTT
CASRQRDSFRDTQYF
>TRBJ2-1|TRBD2|medium-sized|15|TRBV4-2
TGTGCCAGCAGCCCAGGGACTAGCGAACACAATGAGCAGTTCTTC
CASSPGTSEHNEQFF
>TRBJ2-5|NA|many|13|TRBV4-3
TGCGCCAGCAGCCAGCTGTCTCAAGAGACCCAGTACTTC
CASSQLSQETQYF
>TRBJ2-2|NA|few|12|TRBV29-1
TGCAGCGCTGGACAGACCACCGGGGAGCTGTTTTTT
CSAGQTTGELFF
>TRBJ1-2|NA|few|11|TRBV20-1
TGCAGTGCCCTTTTCGACTATGGCTACACCTTC
CSALFDYGYTF
>TRBJ1-1|NA|few|13|TRBV25-1
TGTGCCAGCAGTGAATATGGGGGGAATGGGGCTTTCTTT
CASSEYGGNGAFF
>TRBJ1-5|NA|NA|15|TRBV2
TGTGCCAGCAGTGAAGCAGGGGGGCGAAATCAGCCCCAGCATTTT
CASSEAGGRNQPQHF
>TRBJ2-3|TRBD1|few|15|TRBV28
TGTGCCAGCAGTTTAGGCAGGGGGCTCACAGATACGCAGTATTTT
CASSLGRGLTDTQYF
>TRBJ2-5|NA|NA|13|TRBV9
TGTGCCAGCAGCGTCGGCGGCCAAGAGACCCAGTCCTTC
CASSVGGQETQSF
>TRBJ2-3|NA|few|14|TRBV20-1
TGCAGTGCCCTGAGGGACCTCCGACGGGATACGCAGTATTTT
CSALRDLRRDTQYF
>TRBJ1-2|NA|NA|13|TRBV7-3
TGTGCCAGCAGCCTCCCCACAGGAGAGGGCTACACCTTC
CASSLPTGEGYTF
>TRBJ2-6|TRBD1|NA|18|TRBV10-3
TGTGCCAGCAAGGGACAGGGGTCGAGGGGCTCTGGGGCCAACGTCCTGACTTTC
CASKGQGSRGSGANVLTF
>TRBJ2-7|NA|NA|14|TRBV4-2
TGTGCCAGCACCCCGCGTGGGGGGACCTACGAGCAGTACTTC
CASTPRGGTYEQYF
>TRBJ1-2|NA|NA|12|TRBV15
TGTGCCACCAGCAGAGATACGGCCGGGAACACCTTC
CATSRDTAGNTF
>TRBJ2-3|NA|NA|13|TRBV15
TGTGCCACCACCAAAGGGAGAGGAGATACGCAGTATTTT
CATTKGRGDTQYF
>TRBJ1-1|NA|few|14|TRBV12-3/TRBV12-4
TGTGCCAGCACCATGACAGTCTTGAACACTGAAGCTTTCTTT
CASTMTVLNTEAFF
>TRBJ1-1|TRBD1|few|13|TRBV20-1
TGCAGTGCTTCTTGGACAGGAAAGGATGAAGCTTTCTTT
CSASWTGKDEAFF
>TRBJ2-1|TRBD1|NA|15|TRBV20-1
TGCAGTGCTAGCCCCTGGACAGGCCTCGGAAATGAGCAGTTCTTC
CSASPWTGLGNEQFF
>TRBJ2-3|TRBD2|many|15|TRBV7-9
TGTGCCAGCAGCTTAGGGCTAGCGGAGCCAGATACGCAGTATTTT
CASSLGLAEPDTQYF
>TRBJ1-1|NA|NA|14|TRBV12-3/TRBV12-4
TGTGCCAGCATTATACAGGGTCTGAACACTGAAGCTTTCTTT
CASIIQGLNTEAFF
>TRBJ1-1|NA|many|13|TRBV29-1
TGCAGCGTTGAACTTCCGGGGGCGGCTGAAGCTTTCTTT
CSVELPGAAEAFF
>TRBJ1-3|TRBD1|medium-sized|15|TRBV6-5
TGTGCCAGCAGCTCGACAGGGGGCTCTGGAAACACCATATATTTT
CASSSTGGSGNTIYF
>TRBJ1-5|NA|NA|14|TRBV5-1
TGCGCCAGCAGCGCGGACACCGAGGGTCAGCCCCAGCATTTT
CASSADTEGQPQHF